The 6 T cell receptor beta chains below were found in one sample sequenced in a study of molecular identifiers for immune sequencing clone quantification. TCRdb called the PCR reads again in MiXCR, with one record for every CDR3 protein. The data contain approximately 630,000 distinct CDR3 sequences, approximately 24% of them seen just once; the ten biggest clones take up 0.6% to 0.9%. The material sequenced was naive CD8+ T cells from blood, with Jurkat cell RNA spiked in. The subset is: FACS-sorted CD8+CD4-CCR7+CD45RA+ naive T cells. These receptors all come from a human donor in good health. Some libraries in this study had Jurkat cell RNA spiked in.

To note about this clonotype: A read error may explain this, as a much larger clone is one base away. The gene calls are TRBV6-1 and TRBJ1-5; D ambiguous. The CDR3 has 15 residues. Germline CDR1 reads MNHNS; CDR2 reads SASEGT. CDR3 sequence: CVSSPRGGSNQPQHF. DNA of the CDR3: TGTGTCAGCAGTCCCCGAGGAGGGAGCAATCAGCCCCAGCATTTT.

This clonotype was detected many times. This rearrangement joins TRBV5-1 to TRBJ2-5; the match to TRBD2 covers 9 bases. The CDR3 covers 17 residues. With 0 bases clipped from V and 2 bases from J, the junction kept 8 bases outside the gene matches. Germline V CDR1 and CDR2: SGHRS, YFSETQ. The CDR3 loop is CASSLALAGPQQETQYF. The CDR3, as DNA: TGCGCCAGCAGCTTGGCTCTAGCGGGGCCTCAACAAGAGACCCAGTACTTC.

To note about this clonotype: One base away lies a much larger clone, so this may be a sequencing read error. V gene TRBV20-1 combines with J gene TRBJ2-3, with D perhaps given as TRBD1 or TRBD2 (6 bases each). Germline V CDR1 and CDR2: DFQATT, SNEGSKA (reference sequence). The CDR3 runs 17 residues. The DNA of the CDR3 is TGCAGTGCTGGAGATGTTTTGGGGGGCAGGGGCACAGATACGCAGTATTTT. Translation: CSAGDVLGGRGTDTQYF.

Ten or more counts support this clonotype. V is TRBV7-9 and J is TRBJ2-1; D is unclear. The V end was cut by 2 bases, the J end by 6 bases, with 8 bases between. Germline V gene data show CDR1 as SEHNR and CDR2 as FQNEAQ (reference sequence). This CDR3 spans 13 amino acids. This CDR3 reads CASSLLPINEQFF. CDR3 in DNA: TGTGCCAGCAGCTTACTCCCGATCAATGAGCAGTTCTTC.

This clonotype has at least ten counts. The rearrangement joins TRBV2 to TRBJ2-2; no definite D call. This CDR3 region has 18 residues. In germline, CDR1 is SNHLY, CDR2 FYNNEI. V was trimmed by 3 bases and J by 1 base, leaving 18 bases between them. CDR3 bases: TGTGCCAGCAGTGAGTTTCTCAGGCCCTCCGGGAACACCGGGGAGCTGTTTTTT. Amino acid sequence: CASSEFLRPSGNTGELFF. Full variable domain (remainder filled in from reference TRBV2 and TRBJ2-2): EPEVTQTPSHQVTQMGQEVILRCVPISNHLYFYWYRQILGQKVEFLVSFYNNEISEKSEIFDDQFSVERPDGSNFTLKIRSTKLEDSAMYFCASSEFLRPSGNTGELFFGEGSRLTVL.

Comments on this clonotype: This may be a read error, as it is one base from a much larger clone. The rearrangement uses TRBV30 and TRBJ1-1; D ambiguous. Between the trimmed V and J ends, which lost 0 bases and 7 bases, there was a span of 6 bases. The CDR3 length is 11 residues. In germline, CDR1 is GTSNPN, CDR2 SVGIG (reference sequence). The CDR3 sequence: CAWSVDIEAFF. DNA for the CDR3: TGTGCCTGGAGTGTAGACATTGAAGCTTTCTTT.